These 9 T cell receptor beta chains were sequenced from one sample in a study of cytomegalovirus exposure and HLA in healthy donors. A multiplex PCR was run with 60 Vbeta primers and 13 Jbeta primers. Assay used: immunoSEQ multiplex PCR; TCRdb lists only in-frame clones, some missing. The sample includes 100,000 to 150,000 clones. The specimen sequenced was PBMCs. All receptors come from a man between 40 and 49 years old in good health and CMV-seronegative.

The gene calls are TRBV5-1 and TRBJ2-1, with TRBD2 identical over 7 bases. Trimming took 1 base from V and 7 from J; bases not matched to a gene: 11. The CDR3 loop spans 16 amino acids. Germline V gene lookup returns CDR1 SGHRS and CDR2 YFSETQ. As DNA, the CDR3 is TGCGCCAGCAGCTTGTTTTCTGGCGGGAGTAGAAATGAGCAGTTCTTC. It is translated as CASSLFSGGSRNEQFF.

The chain is built from TRBV5-1 and TRBJ1-2; D gene unclear. V shed 0 bases and J shed 8 bases, with 8 bases lying between them. This CDR3 contains 12 residues. CDR1 and CDR2 from the germline V gene are SGHRS and YFSETQ. The CDR3 DNA sequence: TGCGCCAGCAGCTTGGGGGCCCGCGGCTACACCTTC. Protein sequence: CASSLGARGYTF. The whole variable domain, filled in from reference TRBV5-1 and TRBJ1-2, reads KAGVTQTPRYLIKTRGQQVTLSCSPISGHRSVSWYQQTPGQGLQFLFEYFSETQRNKGNFPGRFSGRQFSNSRSEMNVSTLELGDSALYLCASSLGARGYTFGSGTRLTVV.

The chain employs TRBV7-9 and TRBJ1-1; 9 bases are shared with TRBD1. The germline CDR1 and CDR2 sequences are SEHNR and FQNEAQ (reference sequence). J was trimmed by 1 base and V by 2 bases; bases with no gene match: 5. The CDR3 is made up of 16 amino acids. CDR3 DNA: TGTGCCAGCAGCTTACTAGGGACAGGGACGAACACTGAAGCTTTCTTT. It encodes CASSLLGTGTNTEAFF.

CDR3: CASRSGGVYYGYTF. The CDR3 nucleotides are TGTGCCAGCCGGAGTGGAGGGGTTTACTATGGCTACACCTTC. The V gene is TRBV6-5, the J gene TRBJ1-2, with D maybe TRBD1 (5 bases). CDR1 and CDR2 (germline): MNHEY, SVGAGI. Trimming cost V 8 bases and J 3 bases, with 16 bases left between them. The CDR3 is made up of 14 amino acids.

The chain carries TRBV4-1 and TRBJ2-5; 15 bases line up with TRBD2. This CDR3 contains 17 residues. Trimming at V came to 3 bases and at J to 9 bases, leaving 11 bases not matched to a gene. Germline CDR1 reads MGHRA; CDR2 reads YSYEKL. CDR3 DNA: TGCGCCAGCAGCCATGGACTAGCGGGAGGGTCCGCCTTGGCCCAGTACTTC. As protein: CASSHGLAGGSALAQYF.

The chain recombines TRBV4-2 with TRBJ2-7, with D possibly TRBD1 on 6 matching bases. The CDR3 has 15 residues. V gave up 0 bases and J gave up 4 bases, with 13 bases separating them. Germline CDR1 and CDR2: LGHNA and YNFKEQ. CDR3 in amino acids: CASSQDRQARYEQYF. CDR3 nucleotides: TGTGCCAGCAGCCAAGATCGACAGGCCCGGTACGAGCAGTACTTC.

Written as DNA, the CDR3 is TGTGCCAGTAGTATAGAATGGGGGCTGGGCACTGAAGCTTTCTTT. Protein sequence: CASSIEWGLGTEAFF. The chain carries TRBV19 and TRBJ1-1; tentatively, D is TRBD1 (6 bases). The CDR3 sequence is 15 residues long. Trimming took 0 bases from V and 4 from J, leaving 12 bases between them. The germline gives CDR1 LNHDA, CDR2 SQIVND (reference sequence).

V is TRBV7-2 and J is TRBJ2-7; 9 bases are shared with TRBD2. CDR3 size: 15 residues. V dropped 5 bases and J dropped 2; count of bases not matched to a gene: 7. Germline CDR1 reads SGHTA; CDR2 reads FQGNSA. The CDR3 region is CASSPAASGTYEQYF. The CDR3 DNA reads TGTGCCAGCAGCCCCGCAGCTAGCGGGACCTACGAGCAGTACTTC.

This chain links TRBV11-3 with TRBJ2-4, with 7 bases aligning to TRBD1. Trimming removed 7 bases from V and 8 bases from J; junction bases left unmatched: 8. Looked up from germline, CDR1 is SGHNT and CDR2 is YENEEA. The CDR3 sequence is 13 residues long. CDR3 region: CASKSRQGYIQYF. CDR3 DNA sequence: TGTGCCAGCAAATCCCGACAGGGATACATTCAGTACTTC.